The 3 T cell receptor beta chains presented below share a single source sample, sequenced in a study of human T cells and chemical hapten exposure. Each CDR3 protein gets one entry after TCRdb re-called the RACE reads with MiXCR. In the table there are tens of thousands of distinct CDR3 sequences, approximately 8% of which are singletons. Time point defined: patch test 1, 2 weeks after DPC sensitization. Regarding treatment: therapeutic diphenylcyclopropenone sensitization with weekly scalp DPC. The starting material was whole blood, obtained in connection with sensitization to the hapten diphenylcyclopropenone (DPC). All receptors derive from a woman in her 30s with alopecia areata. Some clones in this sample may be carry-over from other donors' samples.

The sample holds a few counts of this clonotype. The J gene is TRBJ2-3, the V gene TRBV6-1, with 10 bases identical to TRBD1. The CDR3 contains 14 residues. Germline lookup yields CDR1 MNHNS and CDR2 SASEGT. The V gene end was trimmed by 8 bases and the J gene end by 3 bases; junction bases not matched to a gene: 5. In DNA, the CDR3 is TGTGCCAGCGACGGACAGGGGGGGACAGATACGCAGTATTTT. It encodes CASDGQGGTDTQYF.

This clonotype was counted a few times. The gene calls are TRBV12-3 or TRBV12-4 and TRBJ2-7; D may be TRBD1 (5 bases). The CDR3 contains 12 residues. Trimming took off 5 bases at V and 7 bases at J, with 12 bases between the two ends. The CDR3 region is CASSLGGAEQYF. The CDR3 bases are TGTGCCAGCAGTCTGGGTGGGGCGGAGCAGTACTTC.

The genes are TRBV15 and TRBJ1-1, with D tentatively TRBD1 (6 bases). V shed 1 base and J shed 10 bases, with 16 bases lying between them. The germline gives CDR1 LNHNV, CDR2 YYDKDF (reference sequence). This CDR3 has 14 amino acids. The CDR3 here is CATSRGQVARGAFF. The DNA of the CDR3 is TGTGCCACCAGCAGAGGACAGGTCGCTCGTGGAGCTTTCTTT.